Listed below are T cell receptor beta chains from one sample, sequenced in a study of cytomegalovirus exposure and HLA in healthy donors. Clones were sequenced by immunoSEQ multiplex PCR, and TCRdb holds only the in-frame ones, with some missing. The table includes over 80,000 clones, over 60% detected once. The specimen was PBMCs. The receptor set was obtained from a man between 35 and 55 years old in good health and CMV-seronegative. CDR3s include the opening cysteine and the closing phenylalanine or tryptophan. D genes are given only for firm matches. The listing skips clone size in some rows; elsewhere it reads once, few, many or a size class.

TRBV4-3,TRBD1,-,TRBJ1-2,TGCGCCAGCAGCCAAGAGTCCGGGACAGCTAACTATGGCTACACCTTC,CASSQESGTANYGYTF
TRBV7-2,-,once,TRBJ2-5,TGTGCCAGCAGCTTAGGAGACCCGCGGCCAGAGACCCAGTACTTC,CASSLGDPRPETQYF
TRBV7-2,-,-,TRBJ2-3,TGTGCCAGCAGCTCCGGAGGAGGAGATACGCAGTATTTT,CASSSGGGDTQYF
TRBV28,-,-,TRBJ2-7,TGTGCCAGCACTTTACAGCCAGGGCAATACGAGCAGTACTTC,CASTLQPGQYEQYF
TRBV1,-,-,TRBJ2-7,TGCACCAGCAGCCAAGATTGCCGACTAGCGACCTACGAGCAGTACTTC,CTSSQDCRLATYEQYF
TRBV30,-,once,TRBJ1-2,TGTGCCTGGAGTGCAAGCAGGGAAAAGTCTGGCTACACCTTC,CAWSASREKSGYTF
TRBV7-2,TRBD1,-,TRBJ1-6,TGTGCCAGCAGCTTGGGACAGGCAACTTCACCCCTCCACTTT,CASSLGQATSPLHF
TRBV14,TRBD1,-,TRBJ2-7,TGTGCCAGCAGCCACCCTTTGACAGGGGCAAAGCAGTACTTC,CASSHPLTGAKQYF
TRBV7-2,-,few,TRBJ1-5,TGTGCCAGCAGCCCCCGGGGGGATCAGCCCCAGCATTTT,CASSPRGDQPQHF
TRBV18,TRBD2,-,TRBJ2-3,TGTGCCAGCTCACCCGAAGCCAGCGGGGCCCTCACAGATACGCAGTATTTT,CASSPEASGALTDTQYF
TRBV2,-,-,TRBJ1-5,TGTGCCAGCAGTGATCCCGTCTTAGGGGGAAATCAGCCCCAGCATTTT,CASSDPVLGGNQPQHF
TRBV7-5,-,-,TRBJ1-1,TGTGTCAGAAGCGACCGGGACAGGGGAGTTACTGAAGCTTTCTTT,CVRSDRDRGVTEAFF
TRBV5-1,-,-,TRBJ2-7,TGCGCCAGCAGCCATCCCAAATCGGGGGGCTATTCGTTCGGCGAGCAGTACTTC,CASSHPKSGGYSFGEQYF
TRBV7-9,-,-,TRBJ2-3,TGTTCCAGCAGCTTAGACTATGTCACAGATACGCAGTATTTT,CSSSLDYVTDTQYF
TRBV9,-,medium-sized,TRBJ1-4,TGTGCCAGCAGCGCATTCGACTCCGTTAATGAAAAACTGTTTTTT,CASSAFDSVNEKLFF
TRBV6-5,-,few,TRBJ1-1,TGTGCCAGCAGTGATCAGATGAACACTGAAGCTTTCTTT,CASSDQMNTEAFF
TRBV12-5,TRBD1,-,TRBJ2-1,TGTGCTAGTGCCAAGGGGGCGGACTACAATGAGCAGTTCTTC,CASAKGADYNEQFF
TRBV19,TRBD2,-,TRBJ2-1,TGTGCCAGTAGTATAGGGGAGACTAGCCGCGTATACAATGAGCAGTTCTTC,CASSIGETSRVYNEQFF
TRBV23-1,-,-,TRBJ2-7,TGCGCCAGCAGTCAATCCCCCGCAGGGAACGAGCAGTACTTC,CASSQSPAGNEQYF
TRBV18,-,-,TRBJ2-2,TGTGCCAGCTCACCGCTAGGACAGAACACCGGGGAGCTGTTTTTT,CASSPLGQNTGELFF
TRBV10-3,-,-,TRBJ2-3,TGTGCCATCAGTGAGTCCGGAGATACGCAGTATTTT,CAISESGDTQYF
TRBV7-2,TRBD1,medium-sized,TRBJ2-7,TGTGCCAGCAGCCCCGGGACAGGGATGAGACACCTCTACGAGCAGTACTTC,CASSPGTGMRHLYEQYF
TRBV30,-,-,TRBJ2-7,TGTGCCTGGGGGGATGACAGCTACGAGCAGTACTTC,CAWGDDSYEQYF
TRBV30,TRBD1,-,TRBJ1-5,TGTGCCTGGAGGGCCGGGACAGCGAATCAGCCCCAGCATTTT,CAWRAGTANQPQHF
TRBV7-3,-,-,TRBJ2-2,TGTGCCAGCAGCTACCCGGCGGGCGGGGAGCTGTTTTTT,CASSYPAGGELFF
TRBV18,TRBD1,once,TRBJ2-7,TGTGCCAGCTCACCACGGGACAGCTCCTACGAGCAGTACTTC,CASSPRDSSYEQYF
TRBV5-4,-,once,TRBJ2-2,TGTGCCAGCAGCTTGAGAGTGGGCACGAACACCGGGGAGCTGTTTTTT,CASSLRVGTNTGELFF
TRBV27,TRBD2,-,TRBJ2-1,TGTGCCAGCAGCCCCCTGGGGGGGAGCTCCTACAATGAGCAGTTCTTC,CASSPLGGSSYNEQFF
TRBV21-1,-,-,TRBJ1-2,TGTGCCAGCAGAGGACTACGAACCGGGACAGGGGACGGCTACACCTTC,CASRGLRTGTGDGYTF
TRBV2,TRBD2,-,TRBJ2-7,TGTGCCAGCAGTGGACTAGCGGGGGAGGAGCAGTACTTC,CASSGLAGEEQYF
TRBV4-3,-,-,TRBJ2-1,TGCGCCAGCAGCCAAGCGGGGAGCTCCTACAATGAGCAGTTCTTC,CASSQAGSSYNEQFF
TRBV5-1,-,-,TRBJ1-4,TGCGCCAGCAGCTTGGCCCCCCCGGGAGTTAATGAAAAACTGTTTTTT,CASSLAPPGVNEKLFF
TRBV6-5,TRBD1,-,TRBJ1-2,TGTGCCAGCAGTTGGGACCAGGGGGTGTGGTATGGCTACACCTTC,CASSWDQGVWYGYTF